The 23 T cell receptor beta chains below all came from one sample that was sequenced in a study of cytomegalovirus exposure and HLA in healthy donors. The PCR made use of 60 Vbeta and 13 Jbeta primers. Method: immunoSEQ multiplex PCR; TCRdb's copy keeps in-frame clones and lacks some. The sample shows about 150,000 clones, about 75% of them seen only once. Sequenced material: PBMCs. These receptors all come from a man younger than 35 in good health and CMV-seronegative.

This clone showed up just once. The chain uses TRBV10-2 and TRBJ2-7; 12 bases align to TRBD2. Per germline, CDR1 WSHSY and CDR2 SAAADI. This CDR3 has 14 residues. After removal of 6 bases from V and 5 bases from J, the junction contained 5 bases not matched to a gene. In nucleotides, the CDR3 is TGCGCCAGCAGCCGACTAGCGGGAGTGGACGAGCAGTACTTC. Translated: CASSRLAGVDEQYF.

The rearrangement joins TRBV6-5 to TRBJ2-2; 9 nucleotides match TRBD2. The junction had 2 bases not matched to a gene; V was cut back by 5 bases and J by 1 base. CDR1 and CDR2 from the germline V gene are MNHEY and SVGAGI. The CDR3 covers 15 residues. DNA of the CDR3: TGTGCCAGCAGTGGTAGCGGGAGGAACACCGGGGAGCTGTTTTTT. Translation: CASSGSGRNTGELFF.

The rearrangement links TRBV9 to TRBJ2-1; TRBD1 matches at 7 bases. V shed 3 bases and J 1 base; nucleotides not matched to a gene: 4. This CDR3 is 15 amino acids long. Germline loops: CDR1 SGDLS, CDR2 YYNGEE. In nucleotides, the CDR3 is TGTGCCAGCAGCGGACAGGGCAGTTCCTACAATGAGCAGTTCTTC. Translating gives CASSGQGSSYNEQFF.

This clone was observed a few times. The chain carries TRBV11-2 and TRBJ2-1, with TRBD1 identical over 8 bases. Trimming took 0 bases from V and 8 from J; bases not matched to a gene: 9. This CDR3 is 16 amino acids long. In germline, CDR1 is SGHAT, CDR2 FQNNGV. The CDR3 DNA sequence: TGTGCCAGCAGCTTAGATCGGGAGACAGGGGAGGATGAGCAGTTCTTC. Its protein product is CASSLDRETGEDEQFF. The variable domain in full, with the rest retrieved from reference TRBV11-2 and TRBJ2-1, is EAGVAQSPRYKIIEKRQSVAFWCNPISGHATLYWYQQILGQGPKLLIQFQNNGVVDDSQLPKDRFSAERLKGVDSTLKIQPAKLEDSAVYLCASSLDRETGEDEQFFGPGTRLTVL.

This sequence joins TRBV30 and TRBJ2-4; D not resolved. The CDR3 spans 15 residues. Germline V lookup: CDR1 GTSNPN, CDR2 SVGIG (reference sequence). Trimming pared 3 bases from V and 6 bases from J, leaving 18 bases between. CDR3 nucleotide sequence: TGTGCCTGGAGGGCCCCGACCGGGTTGGGAAACATTCAGTACTTC. Its protein is CAWRAPTGLGNIQYF.

The V call is TRBV5-1, the J call TRBJ2-1; 9 nucleotides match TRBD2. The germline gives CDR1 SGHRS, CDR2 YFSETQ. The CDR3 runs to 18 residues. V was pared by 3 bases and J by 0 bases, with 10 bases of the junction left unmatched. In nucleotides, the CDR3 is TGCGCCAGCAGCTCCCAGCCTAGCGGGATGAGCTCCTACAATGAGCAGTTCTTC. Its translation: CASSSQPSGMSSYNEQFF.

There are a few counts of this clone. This sequence joins TRBV27 and TRBJ2-3; 7 bases map to TRBD1. The germline gives CDR1 MNHEY, CDR2 SMNVEV (reference sequence). The length of the CDR3 is 14 residues. The J segment lost 6 bases and the V segment lost 8 bases, leaving 11 bases of the junction unmatched. As DNA, the CDR3 is TGTGCCAGCCGAGGGATACAGGGGTCCGATACGCAGTATTTT. Amino acid sequence: CASRGIQGSDTQYF.

The genes are TRBV4-1 and TRBJ2-7, with TRBD2 identical over 8 bases. V was pared by 1 base and J by 2 bases, with 10 bases of the junction left unmatched. The CDR3 is made up of 17 amino acids. Germline V gives CDR1 MGHRA, CDR2 YSYEKL. CDR3 sequence: CASSQVSSREATYEQYF. The CDR3, as DNA: TGCGCCAGCAGCCAAGTTTCGTCGCGGGAGGCCACCTACGAGCAGTACTTC.

The gene calls are TRBV19 and TRBJ1-2; D is ambiguous. The V end was cut by 8 bases, the J end by 4 bases, with 11 bases between. The CDR3 spans 12 residues. Germline V gives CDR1 LNHDA, CDR2 SQIVND (reference sequence). CDR3 DNA: TGTGCCAGTCGAGGCACTTTCTATGGCTACACCTTC. The encoded protein is CASRGTFYGYTF.

This chain connects TRBV7-8 to TRBJ1-3; 7 positions agree with TRBD1. CDR1 is SGHVS and CDR2 is FQNEAQ in the germline V gene. CDR3 length: 14 residues. The V gene end was trimmed by 2 bases and the J gene end by 2 bases; junction bases not matched to a gene: 0. In nucleotides, the CDR3 is TGTGCCAGCAGCTTACAGGGGGCTGGAAACACCATATATTTT. Encoded protein: CASSLQGAGNTIYF. The variable domain in full, completed from reference TRBV7-8 and TRBJ1-3, reads GAGVSQSPRYKVAKRGQDVALRCDPISGHVSLFWYQQALGQGPEFLTYFQNEAQLDKSGLPSDRFFAERPEGSVSTLKIQRTQQEDSAVYLCASSLQGAGNTIYFGEGSWLTVV.

V is TRBV29-1 and J is TRBJ1-2; D possibly corresponds to TRBD1 (5 bases). With 3 bases removed from V and 6 bases from J, the gap between germline ends came to 11 bases. From germline, CDR1 is SQVTM and CDR2 ANQGSEA. This CDR3 region has 12 residues. CDR3: CSVDGRVDGYTF. The DNA of the CDR3 is TGCAGCGTTGATGGCAGGGTTGATGGCTACACCTTC.

The chain carries TRBV18 and TRBJ2-1, with 14 bases aligning to TRBD2. The germline V gene has CDR1 KGHSH and CDR2 LQKENI. Germline trimming cut 8 bases from V and 7 bases from J; bases unmatched to any gene: 10. The length of the CDR3 is 16 residues. The DNA for the CDR3 is TGTGCCAGCACGCATCCCGGGACTAGCGGGAGAAATGAGCAGTTCTTC. Translating it yields CASTHPGTSGRNEQFF.

This clone was counted a few times. The gene calls are TRBV6-6 and TRBJ2-7; D is uncertain. CDR1 MNHNY and CDR2 SVGAGI come from the germline V gene (reference sequence). Trimming took off 0 bases at V and 6 bases at J, with 12 bases between the two ends. There are 14 residues in the CDR3. The CDR3 region is CASSYSKAPGEQYF. The CDR3 DNA reads TGTGCCAGCAGTTACTCGAAGGCGCCGGGCGAGCAGTACTTC.

The gene calls are TRBV10-1 and TRBJ1-2; TRBD1 aligns across 7 bases. J was trimmed by 4 bases and V by 5 bases; bases with no gene match: 7. The CDR3 is 14 amino acids. From germline, CDR1 is WNHNN and CDR2 SYGVQD (reference sequence). In nucleotides, the CDR3 is TGCGCCAGCAGTTCCGGACAGGCCGGCTATGGCTACACCTTC. Its protein product is CASSSGQAGYGYTF.

This chain joins TRBV7-2 and TRBJ1-2; perhaps TRBD1 as D (5 bases). The germline gives CDR1 SGHTA, CDR2 FQGNSA. The CDR3 loop spans 14 amino acids. With 1 base removed from V and 2 bases from J, the gap between germline ends came to 8 bases. The CDR3 spells CASSLGQLNYGYTF. The CDR3 DNA is TGTGCCAGCAGCTTAGGACAGCTGAACTATGGCTACACCTTC.

The rearrangement uses TRBV9 and TRBJ1-3, with D perhaps TRBD1 (6 bases). The CDR3 is 15 residues long. CDR1 SGDLS and CDR2 YYNGEE come from the germline V gene. V dropped 6 bases and J dropped 5 bases, with 18 bases sitting between them. The CDR3 sequence: CASNPGEGGRNTIYF. CDR3 DNA: TGTGCCAGCAACCCAGGGGAGGGGGGCCGAAACACCATATATTTT.

The chain uses TRBV9 and TRBJ2-3; a possible D gene is TRBD1 (6 bases). The CDR3 sequence is 15 residues long. Germline CDR1 SGDLS, CDR2 YYNGEE. V lost 5 bases, J lost 8 bases, and 21 bases lay in between. CDR3 loop: CASSPRTEPPGTQYF. The CDR3 coding sequence is TGTGCCAGCAGTCCTCGGACAGAACCCCCCGGTACGCAGTATTTT.

For this clone: The sample has other DNA sequences that encode this CDR3 too. The chain combines TRBV5-5 with TRBJ1-4; maybe TRBD1 (6 bases). The CDR3 spans 14 residues. The V gene lost 0 bases and the J gene lost 8 bases, with 11 bases spanning the gap. Germline V CDR1 and CDR2: SGHKS, YYEKEE (reference sequence). CDR3 nucleotide sequence: TGTGCCAGCAGCTTGGGGGGGCTCGGAGAAAAACTGTTTTTT. Protein sequence: CASSLGGLGEKLFF.

This sequence joins TRBV28 and TRBJ1-4; 9 bases fit TRBD1. V dropped 11 bases and J dropped 5; count of bases not matched to a gene: 9. Germline loops: CDR1 MDHEN, CDR2 SYDVKM. The CDR3 is made up of 14 amino acids. DNA of the CDR3: TGTGCCGCTTTGGGCGGGACAGGGAATGAAAAACTGTTTTTT. Translated: CAALGGTGNEKLFF.

This chain links TRBV5-1 with TRBJ2-1; 7 positions match TRBD2. This CDR3 contains 15 residues. Germline V gene lookup returns CDR1 SGHRS and CDR2 YFSETQ. V dropped 0 bases and J dropped 6; count of bases not matched to a gene: 6. CDR3 loop: CASSLGGQRGNEQFF. The CDR3 DNA is TGCGCCAGCAGCTTGGGAGGCCAGCGGGGCAATGAGCAGTTCTTC.

The rearrangement links TRBV4-3 to TRBJ2-7; tentatively, D is TRBD2 (5 bases). Trimming left V 0 bases short and J 3 bases short, with 12 bases between. The CDR3 contains 15 residues. Germline loops: CDR1 LGHNA, CDR2 YSLEER. The CDR3 sequence is CASSQEGSGNYEQYF. CDR3 DNA: TGCGCCAGCAGCCAAGAAGGCAGCGGAAACTACGAGCAGTACTTC.

The chain has TRBV13 and TRBJ2-6, with unresolved D. In germline, CDR1 is PRHDT, CDR2 FYEKMQ (reference sequence). This CDR3 has 14 residues. The V end was cut by 3 bases, the J end by 0 bases, with 3 bases between. The CDR3 reads CASSFNSGANVLTF. In DNA, the CDR3 is TGTGCCAGCAGCTTTAACTCTGGGGCCAACGTCCTGACTTTC.

The sample holds a few counts of this clone. The rearrangement joins TRBV13 to TRBJ2-7, with 8 bases lining up with TRBD1. V trimming: 3 bases; J trimming: 6 bases; junction bases outside the gene matches: 7. Germline V gene data show CDR1 as PRHDT and CDR2 as FYEKMQ (reference sequence). The CDR3 extends over 14 amino acids. This CDR3 is CASSLTGVQTEQYF. The CDR3 DNA reads TGTGCCAGCAGCTTGACAGGGGTCCAAACCGAGCAGTACTTC.